One and the same sample provided the 14 T cell receptor beta chains below, sequenced in a study of cytomegalovirus exposure and HLA in healthy donors. Amplification used 60 Vbeta primers and 13 Jbeta primers. Measured with immunoSEQ multiplex PCR; TCRdb has only the in-frame clones, and not every one. The sample contains over 150,000 clones, approximately 74% of which appear only once. The sample consisted of PBMCs. The receptors originated from a man under 40 in good health and CMV-seronegative.

This clone was detected only once. Compared with germline, one end of the junction differs, possibly owing to a read error. The chain's CDR3 is CSVDRDRARNQPQNF. CDR3 sequence (DNA): TGCAGCGTTGATAGGGACAGGGCCCGCAATCAGCCCCAGAATTTT. The V call is TRBV29-1, the J call TRBJ1-5; 9 nucleotides line up with TRBD1. Germline loops: CDR1 SQVTM, CDR2 ANQGSEA. This CDR3 spans 15 amino acids.

The chain combines TRBV5-6 with TRBJ2-2, with TRBD1 identical over 9 bases. This CDR3 is built from 16 residues. With V trimmed by 3 bases and J by 0 bases, 3 bases remained unmatched. Germline CDR1 SGHDT, CDR2 YYEEEE. DNA for the CDR3: TGTGCCAGCAGCTGGGGGACAGGGCCGAACACCGGGGAGCTGTTTTTT. Protein: CASSWGTGPNTGELFF. The full variable domain, with the rest looked up from reference TRBV5-6 and TRBJ2-2, is DAGVTQSPTHLIKTRGQQVTLRCSPKSGHDTVSWYQQALGQGPQFIFQYYEEEERQRGNFPDRFSGHQFPNYSSELNVNALLLGDSALYLCASSWGTGPNTGELFFGEGSRLTVL.

V and J are TRBV4-2 and TRBJ2-3, with 8 bases fitting TRBD2. From germline, CDR1 is LGHNA and CDR2 YNFKEQ. This CDR3 has 16 amino acids. The V gene end was trimmed by 8 bases and the J gene end by 2 bases; junction bases not matched to a gene: 12. CDR3 DNA sequence: TGTGCCAGCCGCCGTGAAGCGGGGGAGTTCACAGATACGCAGTATTTT. Protein product: CASRREAGEFTDTQYF.

The CDR3, as DNA: TGTGCCAGCAGTTTAGGGGCCAGGGGCTCTGGCTACACCTTC. This gives the protein CASSLGARGSGYTF. This rearrangement joins TRBV28 to TRBJ1-2, with D maybe TRBD1 (6 bases). CDR3 length: 14 residues. Trimming took 2 bases from V and 7 from J, leaving 14 bases between them. Germline CDR1 and CDR2: MDHEN and SYDVKM.

The sample holds one count of this clone. V gene TRBV11-3 combines with J gene TRBJ2-5; 11 nucleotides agree with TRBD2. The J segment lost 1 base and the V segment lost 5 bases, leaving 3 bases of the junction unmatched. CDR3 length equals 15 residues. CDR1 SGHNT and CDR2 YENEEA come from the germline V gene. In nucleotides, the CDR3 is TGTGCCAGCAGCCCCGGGACTAGCGGCCAAGAGACCCAGTACTTC. It translates to CASSPGTSGQETQYF.

This chain joins TRBV13 and TRBJ2-5; 8 nucleotides line up with TRBD1. The CDR3 loop spans 14 amino acids. Germline V gives CDR1 PRHDT, CDR2 FYEKMQ (reference sequence). J gave up 8 bases and V 8 bases, and 13 bases lay outside the gene matches. The CDR3 protein is CASAPGTGPGTQYF. The DNA of the CDR3 is TGTGCCAGCGCCCCCGGGACAGGCCCCGGAACCCAGTACTTC. Combining the CDR3 with reference TRBV13 and TRBJ2-5 gives the whole variable domain AAGVIQSPRHLIKEKRETATLKCYPIPRHDTVYWYQQGPGQDPQFLISFYEKMQSDKGSIPDRFSAQQFSDYHSELNMSSLELGDSALYFCASAPGTGPGTQYFGPGTRLLVL.

The chain uses TRBV4-2 and TRBJ2-1, with TRBD2 identical over 13 bases. V shed 4 bases, J shed 5 bases, and the junction held 5 bases outside the gene matches. The germline V gene encodes CDR1 LGHNA and CDR2 YNFKEQ. This CDR3 has 16 residues. CDR3 loop: CASSPRLAGGDNEQFF. The DNA of the CDR3 is TGTGCCAGCAGCCCACGACTAGCGGGGGGCGACAATGAGCAGTTCTTC.

The chain's CDR3 is CASIFRDRVYEQYF. DNA for the CDR3: TGCGCCAGCATCTTCCGGGACAGGGTCTACGAGCAGTACTTC. V and J are TRBV23-1 and TRBJ2-7, with 9 bases fitting TRBD1. TRBV23-1 is an ORF, with its function uncertain. CDR3 length: 14 amino acids. Germline trimming cut 7 bases from V and 3 bases from J; bases unmatched to any gene: 7.

J is TRBJ2-3 and V is TRBV7-2; TRBD1 might be the D (7 bases). CDR1 SGHTA and CDR2 FQGNSA come from the germline V gene. Trimming took off 4 bases at V and 7 bases at J, with 18 bases between the two ends. The CDR3 sequence is 15 residues long. The CDR3 coding sequence is TGTGCCAGCAGCTCTGGCGGGACAGCCATAAATACGCAGTATTTT. Translation gives CASSSGGTAINTQYF.

The V and J genes are TRBV5-6 and TRBJ2-2; 9 positions match TRBD2. CDR1 and CDR2 from the germline V gene are SGHDT and YYEEEE. With 5 bases clipped from V and 6 bases from J, the junction kept 11 bases outside the gene matches. The CDR3 has 16 amino acids. The CDR3 sequence: CASSSAGGLASGELFF. The CDR3 nucleotides are TGTGCCAGCAGTTCGGCGGGGGGGCTAGCTTCCGGGGAGCTGTTTTTT.

The rearrangement joins TRBV5-4 to TRBJ1-2; D might be TRBD1 (6 bases). V dropped 7 bases and J dropped 3 bases, with 16 bases sitting between them. The CDR3 contains 14 residues. Germline CDR1 is SGHNT and CDR2 is YYREEE (reference sequence). CDR3 in DNA: TGTGCCAGCGTGGGGGAGGGGGTCCACTATGGCTACACCTTC. Its protein is CASVGEGVHYGYTF.

The chain combines TRBV30 with TRBJ2-3; tentatively, D is TRBD1 (6 bases). Trimming took 2 bases from V and 2 from J, leaving 14 bases between them. Germline loops: CDR1 GTSNPN, CDR2 SVGIG (reference sequence). The CDR3 covers 15 residues. The chain's CDR3 is CAWSPGGGHTDTQYF. DNA of the CDR3: TGTGCCTGGAGTCCGGGTGGGGGCCACACAGATACGCAGTATTTT.

The count of this clone is one. This chain uses TRBV7-3 with TRBJ2-1; 8 positions agree with TRBD2. The CDR3 sequence is 14 residues long. The V gene end was trimmed by 8 bases and the J gene end by 7 bases; junction bases not matched to a gene: 10. Germline assignment: CDR1 SGHTA and CDR2 FQGTGA. The DNA for the CDR3 is TGTGCCAGCGGCCTAGGCGGGGGGAGGAATGAGCAGTTCTTC. Protein: CASGLGGGRNEQFF.

The V gene is TRBV5-4, the J gene TRBJ2-5, with 11 positions matching TRBD2. Losses at the gene ends were 3 bases for V and 2 bases for J; bases not matched to a gene: 12. Germline CDR1 and CDR2: SGHNT and YYREEE (reference sequence). The CDR3 covers 18 residues. The DNA for the CDR3 is TGTGCCAGCAGCTCGACCCAATTACTAGCGGGAGAGCAAGAGACCCAGTACTTC. Protein: CASSSTQLLAGEQETQYF.